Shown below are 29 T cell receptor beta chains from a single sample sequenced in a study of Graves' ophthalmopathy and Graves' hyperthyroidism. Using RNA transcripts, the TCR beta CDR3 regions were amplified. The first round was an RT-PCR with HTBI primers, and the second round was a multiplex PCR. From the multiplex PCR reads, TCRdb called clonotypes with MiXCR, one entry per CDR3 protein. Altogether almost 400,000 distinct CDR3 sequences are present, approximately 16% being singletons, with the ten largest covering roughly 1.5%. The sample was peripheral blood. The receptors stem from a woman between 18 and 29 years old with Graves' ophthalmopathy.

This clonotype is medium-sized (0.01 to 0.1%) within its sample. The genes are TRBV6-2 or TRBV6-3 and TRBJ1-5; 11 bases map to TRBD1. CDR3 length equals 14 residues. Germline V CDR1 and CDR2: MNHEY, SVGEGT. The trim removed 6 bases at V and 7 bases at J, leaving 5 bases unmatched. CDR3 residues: CASRGQGASQPQHF. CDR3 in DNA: TGTGCCAGCAGAGGACAGGGGGCAAGCCAGCCCCAGCATTTT.

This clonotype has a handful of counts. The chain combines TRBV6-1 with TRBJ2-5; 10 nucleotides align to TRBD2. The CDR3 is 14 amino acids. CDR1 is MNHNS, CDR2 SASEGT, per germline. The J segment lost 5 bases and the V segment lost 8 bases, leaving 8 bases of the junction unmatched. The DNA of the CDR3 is TGTGCCAGCTCCCTACTAGCGGGACCGGAGACCCAGTACTTC. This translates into CASSLLAGPETQYF.

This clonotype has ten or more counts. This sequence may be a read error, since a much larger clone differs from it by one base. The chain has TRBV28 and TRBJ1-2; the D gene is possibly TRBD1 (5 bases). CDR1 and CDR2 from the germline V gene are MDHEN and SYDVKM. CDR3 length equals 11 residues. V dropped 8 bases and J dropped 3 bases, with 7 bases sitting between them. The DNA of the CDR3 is TGTGCCAGCGGAGGGGACTATGGCTACACCTTC. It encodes CASGGDYGYTF.

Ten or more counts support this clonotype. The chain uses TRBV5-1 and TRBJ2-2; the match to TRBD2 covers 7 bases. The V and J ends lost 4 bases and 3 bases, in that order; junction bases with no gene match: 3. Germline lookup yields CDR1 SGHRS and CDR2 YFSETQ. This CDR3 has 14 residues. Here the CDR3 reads CASSPLAHTGELFF. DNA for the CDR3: TGCGCCAGCAGCCCACTAGCGCACACCGGGGAGCTGTTTTTT. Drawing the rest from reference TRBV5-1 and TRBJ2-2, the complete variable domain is KAGVTQTPRYLIKTRGQQVTLSCSPISGHRSVSWYQQTPGQGLQFLFEYFSETQRNKGNFPGRFSGRQFSNSRSEMNVSTLELGDSALYLCASSPLAHTGELFFGEGSRLTVL.

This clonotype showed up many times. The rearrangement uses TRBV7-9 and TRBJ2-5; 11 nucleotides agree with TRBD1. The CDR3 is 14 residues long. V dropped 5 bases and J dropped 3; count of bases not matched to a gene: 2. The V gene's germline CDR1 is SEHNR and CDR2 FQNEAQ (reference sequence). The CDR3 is CASSGQGAEETQYF. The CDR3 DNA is TGTGCCAGCAGCGGACAGGGGGCAGAAGAGACCCAGTACTTC.

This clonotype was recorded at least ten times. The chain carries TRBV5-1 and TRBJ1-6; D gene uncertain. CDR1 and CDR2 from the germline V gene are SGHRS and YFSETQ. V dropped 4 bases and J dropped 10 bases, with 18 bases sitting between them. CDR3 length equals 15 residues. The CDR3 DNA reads TGCGCCAGCAGCCCGGAGGCATGGCCGGGCTCACCCCTCCACTTT. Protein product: CASSPEAWPGSPLHF.

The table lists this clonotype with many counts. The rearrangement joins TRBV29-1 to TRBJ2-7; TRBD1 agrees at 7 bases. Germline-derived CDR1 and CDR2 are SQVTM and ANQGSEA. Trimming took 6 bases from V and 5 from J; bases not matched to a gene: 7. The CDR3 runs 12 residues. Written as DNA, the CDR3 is TGCAGCGTGTGGGGACAGCAAAACGAGCAGTACTTC. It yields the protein CSVWGQQNEQYF.

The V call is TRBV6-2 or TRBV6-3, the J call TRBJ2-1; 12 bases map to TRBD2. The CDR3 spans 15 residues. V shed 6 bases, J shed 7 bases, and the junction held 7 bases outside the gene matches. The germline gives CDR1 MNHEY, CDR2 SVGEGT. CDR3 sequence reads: CASSVLAGGVNEQFF. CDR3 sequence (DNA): TGTGCCAGCAGCGTCCTAGCGGGAGGGGTGAATGAGCAGTTCTTC.

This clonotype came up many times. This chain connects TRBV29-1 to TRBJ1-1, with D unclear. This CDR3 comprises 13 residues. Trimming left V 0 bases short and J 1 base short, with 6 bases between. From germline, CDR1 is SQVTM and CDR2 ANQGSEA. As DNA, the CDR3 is TGCAGCGTTGAAGAAGGCCAGAACACTGAAGCTTTCTTT. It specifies CSVEEGQNTEAFF.

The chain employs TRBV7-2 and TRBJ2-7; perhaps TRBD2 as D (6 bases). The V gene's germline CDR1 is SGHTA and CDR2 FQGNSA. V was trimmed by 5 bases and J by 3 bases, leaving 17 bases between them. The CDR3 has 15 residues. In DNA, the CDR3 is TGTGCCAGCAGCCCAATAGCGGTGCCCTACTACGAGCAGTACTTC. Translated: CASSPIAVPYYEQYF.

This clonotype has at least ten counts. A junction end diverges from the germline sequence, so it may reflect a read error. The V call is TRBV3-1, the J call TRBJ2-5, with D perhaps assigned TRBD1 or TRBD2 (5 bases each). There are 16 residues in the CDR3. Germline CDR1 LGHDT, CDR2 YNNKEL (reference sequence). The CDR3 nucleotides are TGTACCAGCAGCCAAGGAGAGGGAAGGGGAAAAGAGACCCAGTACTTC. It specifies CTSSQGEGRGKETQYF.

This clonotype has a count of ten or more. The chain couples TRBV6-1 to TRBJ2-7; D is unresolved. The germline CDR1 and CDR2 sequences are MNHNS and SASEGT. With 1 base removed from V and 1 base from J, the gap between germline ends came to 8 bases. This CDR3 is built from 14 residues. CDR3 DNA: TGTGCCAGCAGTGAAGAGGACGGGTCCTACGAGCAGTACTTC. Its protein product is CASSEEDGSYEQYF.

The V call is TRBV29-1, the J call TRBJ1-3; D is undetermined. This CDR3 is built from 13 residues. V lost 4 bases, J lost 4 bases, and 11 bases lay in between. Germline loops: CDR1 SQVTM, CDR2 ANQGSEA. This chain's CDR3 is CSVGVGSGNTIYF. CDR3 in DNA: TGCAGCGTTGGGGTGGGGTCCGGAAACACCATATATTTT.

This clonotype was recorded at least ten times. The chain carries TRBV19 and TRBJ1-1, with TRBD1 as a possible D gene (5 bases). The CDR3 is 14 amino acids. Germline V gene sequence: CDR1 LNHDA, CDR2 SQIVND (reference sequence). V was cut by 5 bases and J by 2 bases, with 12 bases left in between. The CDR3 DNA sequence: TGTGCCAGTAGTGCACAGGCGATCAACACTGAAGCTTTCTTT. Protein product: CASSAQAINTEAFF.

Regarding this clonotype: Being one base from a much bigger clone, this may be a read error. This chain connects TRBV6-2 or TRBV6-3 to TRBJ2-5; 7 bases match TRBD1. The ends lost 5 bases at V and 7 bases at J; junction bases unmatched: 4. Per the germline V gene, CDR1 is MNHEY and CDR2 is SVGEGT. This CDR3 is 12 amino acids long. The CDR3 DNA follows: TGTGCCAGCAGTGGGACAGCGCCGACCCAGTACTTC. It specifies CASSGTAPTQYF.

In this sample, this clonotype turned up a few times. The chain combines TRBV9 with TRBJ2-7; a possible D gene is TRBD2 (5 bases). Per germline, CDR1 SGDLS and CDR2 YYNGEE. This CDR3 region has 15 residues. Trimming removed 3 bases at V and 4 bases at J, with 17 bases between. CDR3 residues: CASSATLAGAYEQYF. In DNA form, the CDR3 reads TGTGCCAGCAGCGCAACTCTAGCAGGAGCTTACGAGCAGTACTTC.

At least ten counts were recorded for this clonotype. The CDR3 nucleotides are TGTGCCAGCAGTTTTAGGGGAGGGGCCGCGGACATTCAGTACTTC. Protein sequence: CASSFRGGAADIQYF. J is TRBJ2-4 and V is TRBV28; 7 bases are shared with TRBD2. The CDR3 sequence is 15 residues long. Germline V CDR1 and CDR2: MDHEN, SYDVKM. The V gene end was trimmed by 3 bases and the J gene end by 8 bases; junction bases not matched to a gene: 10. The whole variable domain, filled in from reference TRBV28 and TRBJ2-4, reads DVKVTQSSRYLVKRTGEKVFLECVQDMDHENMFWYRQDPGLGLRLIYFSYDVKMKEKGDIPEGYSVSREKKERFSLILESASTNQTSMYLCASSFRGGAADIQYFGAGTRLSVL.

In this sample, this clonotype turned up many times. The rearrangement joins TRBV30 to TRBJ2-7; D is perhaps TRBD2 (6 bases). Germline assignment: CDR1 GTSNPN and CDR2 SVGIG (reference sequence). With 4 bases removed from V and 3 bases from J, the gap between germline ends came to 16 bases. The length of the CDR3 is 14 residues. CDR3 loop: CAWKSKGLGYEQYF. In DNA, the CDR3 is TGTGCCTGGAAAAGTAAGGGACTTGGCTACGAGCAGTACTTC.

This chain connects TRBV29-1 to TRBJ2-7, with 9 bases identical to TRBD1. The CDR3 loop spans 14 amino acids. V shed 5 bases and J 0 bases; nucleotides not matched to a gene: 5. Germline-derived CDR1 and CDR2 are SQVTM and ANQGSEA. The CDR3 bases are TGCAGCGTTCAAACAGGGGGCTACTCCTACGAGCAGTACTTC. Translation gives CSVQTGGYSYEQYF.

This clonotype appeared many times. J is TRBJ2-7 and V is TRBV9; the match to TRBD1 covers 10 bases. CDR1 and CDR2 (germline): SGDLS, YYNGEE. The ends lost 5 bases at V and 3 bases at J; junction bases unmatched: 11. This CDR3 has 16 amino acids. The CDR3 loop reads CASSPPGDRGYYEQYF. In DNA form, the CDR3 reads TGTGCCAGCAGTCCACCGGGGGACAGGGGCTACTACGAGCAGTACTTC.

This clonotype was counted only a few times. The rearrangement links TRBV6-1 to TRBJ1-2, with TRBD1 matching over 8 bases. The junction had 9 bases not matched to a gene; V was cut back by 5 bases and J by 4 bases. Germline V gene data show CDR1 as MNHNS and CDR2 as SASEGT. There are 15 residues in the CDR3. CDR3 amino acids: CASSKDRASVYGYTF. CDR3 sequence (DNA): TGTGCCAGCAGTAAGGACAGGGCGTCTGTCTATGGCTACACCTTC.

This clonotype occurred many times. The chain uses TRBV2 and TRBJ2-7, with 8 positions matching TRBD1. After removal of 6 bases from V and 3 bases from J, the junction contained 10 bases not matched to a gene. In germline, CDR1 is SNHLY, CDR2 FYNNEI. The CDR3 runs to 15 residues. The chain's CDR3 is CASSPTGGPLYEQYF. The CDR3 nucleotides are TGTGCCAGCAGCCCTACAGGGGGTCCCCTCTACGAGCAGTACTTC.

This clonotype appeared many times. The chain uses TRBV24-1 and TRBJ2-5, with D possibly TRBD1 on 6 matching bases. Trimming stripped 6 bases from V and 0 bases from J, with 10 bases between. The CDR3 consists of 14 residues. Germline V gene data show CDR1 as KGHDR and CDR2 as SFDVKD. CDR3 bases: TGTGCCACCAGTAATCGGGACAACCAAGAGACCCAGTACTTC. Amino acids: CATSNRDNQETQYF.

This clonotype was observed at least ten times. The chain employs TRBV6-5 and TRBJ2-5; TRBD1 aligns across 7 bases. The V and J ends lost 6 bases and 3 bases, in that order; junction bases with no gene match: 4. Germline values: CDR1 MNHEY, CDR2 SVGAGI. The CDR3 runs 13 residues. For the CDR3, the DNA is TGTGCCAGCAGAGGGGGCTGGGAAGAGACCCAGTACTTC. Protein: CASRGGWEETQYF.

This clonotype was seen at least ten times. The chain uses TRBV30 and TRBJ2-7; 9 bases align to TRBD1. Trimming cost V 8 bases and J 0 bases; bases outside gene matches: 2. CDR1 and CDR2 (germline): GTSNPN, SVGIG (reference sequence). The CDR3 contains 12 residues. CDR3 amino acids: CAGDRVSYEQYF. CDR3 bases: TGTGCCGGGGACAGGGTCTCCTACGAGCAGTACTTC. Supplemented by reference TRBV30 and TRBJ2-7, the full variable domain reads SQTIHQWPATLVQPVGSPLSLECTVEGTSNPNLYWYRQAAGRGLQLLFYSVGIGQISSEVPQNLSASRPQDRQFILSSKKLLLSDSGFYLCAGDRVSYEQYFGPGTRLTVT.

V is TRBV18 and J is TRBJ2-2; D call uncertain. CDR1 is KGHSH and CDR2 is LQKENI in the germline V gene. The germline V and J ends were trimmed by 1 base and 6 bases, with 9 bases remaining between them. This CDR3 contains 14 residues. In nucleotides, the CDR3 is TGTGCCAGCTCACCACGTACAGCTCCCGGGGAGCTGTTTTTT. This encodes CASSPRTAPGELFF.

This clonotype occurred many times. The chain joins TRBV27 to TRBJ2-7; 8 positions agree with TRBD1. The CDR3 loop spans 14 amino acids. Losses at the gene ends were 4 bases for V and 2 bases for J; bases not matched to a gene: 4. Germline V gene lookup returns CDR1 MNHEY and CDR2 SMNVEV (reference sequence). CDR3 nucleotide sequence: TGTGCCAGCAGTTCTCAGGACAGGGCCTACGAGCAGTACTTC. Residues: CASSSQDRAYEQYF.

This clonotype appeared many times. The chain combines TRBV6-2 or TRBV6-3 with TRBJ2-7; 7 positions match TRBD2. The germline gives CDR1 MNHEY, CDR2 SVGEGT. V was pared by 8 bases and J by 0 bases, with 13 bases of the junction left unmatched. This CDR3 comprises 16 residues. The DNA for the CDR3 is TGTGCCAGCGGTACTAGGAGAAGCGGGACCTCCTACGAGCAGTACTTC. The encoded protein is CASGTRRSGTSYEQYF.

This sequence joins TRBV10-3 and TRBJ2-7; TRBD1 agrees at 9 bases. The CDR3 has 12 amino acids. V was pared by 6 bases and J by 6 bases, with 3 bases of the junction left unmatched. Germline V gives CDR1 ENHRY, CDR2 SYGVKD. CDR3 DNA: TGTGCCATCAGGGACAGGGGTTCCGAGCAGTACTTC. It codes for CAIRDRGSEQYF.